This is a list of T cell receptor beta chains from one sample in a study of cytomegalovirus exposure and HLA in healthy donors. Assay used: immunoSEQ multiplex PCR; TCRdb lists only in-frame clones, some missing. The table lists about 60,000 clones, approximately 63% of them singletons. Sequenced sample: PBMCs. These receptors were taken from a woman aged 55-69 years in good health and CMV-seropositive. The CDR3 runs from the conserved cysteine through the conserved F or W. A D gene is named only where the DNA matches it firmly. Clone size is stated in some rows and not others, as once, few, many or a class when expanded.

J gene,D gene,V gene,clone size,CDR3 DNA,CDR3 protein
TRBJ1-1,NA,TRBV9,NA,TGTGCCAGCAGCGTAGGTGGCAGGGGCGTGAACACTGAAGCTTTCTTT,CASSVGGRGVNTEAFF
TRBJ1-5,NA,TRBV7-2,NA,TGTGCCAGCAGCTATGACAGACGTAGCAATCAGCCCCAGCATTTT,CASSYDRRSNQPQHF
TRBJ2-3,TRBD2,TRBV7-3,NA,TGTGCCAGCAGCTTAAACCCCGGACTAGCGGGAGATACGCAGTATTTT,CASSLNPGLAGDTQYF
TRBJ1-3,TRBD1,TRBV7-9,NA,TGTTCCAGCAGCCCCCGAACCCCGACAGGGCACACCATATATTTT,CSSSPRTPTGHTIYF
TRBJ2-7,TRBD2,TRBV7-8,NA,TGTGCCAGCAGCCTCCCCCGCCAGCGGGGATACGAGCAGTACTTC,CASSLPRQRGYEQYF
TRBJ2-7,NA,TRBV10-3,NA,TGTGCCATCAGAGTGGACAACCCACCCGTCTACGAGCAGTACTTC,CAIRVDNPPVYEQYF
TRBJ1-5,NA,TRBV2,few,TGTGCCAGCACGTTGGGGGGACCTTCTGGGGGCAATCAGCCCCAGCATTTT,CASTLGGPSGGNQPQHF
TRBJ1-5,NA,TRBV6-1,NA,TGTGCCAGCAGTGAAGGCGGCAGCGCTAATCAGCCCCAGCATTTT,CASSEGGSANQPQHF
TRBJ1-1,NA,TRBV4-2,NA,TGTGCCAGCAGCCAAGATTGGGCGGGTGAAGCTTTCTTT,CASSQDWAGEAFF
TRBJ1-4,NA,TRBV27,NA,TGTGCCAGCAGTTTATTTCCGGGGGTTACTAATGAAAAACTGTTTTTT,CASSLFPGVTNEKLFF
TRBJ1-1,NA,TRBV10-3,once,TGTGCCATCAGTGAAGGGTCAGGAGGCCTCACTGAAGCTTTCTTT,CAISEGSGGLTEAFF
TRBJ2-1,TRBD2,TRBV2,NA,TGTGCCAGCGGCCCTAGCGGGGGGTACAATGAGCAGTTCTTC,CASGPSGGYNEQFF
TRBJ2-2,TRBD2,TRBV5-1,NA,TGCGCCAGCAGCTCTTCGGGGGGGGTCACCGGGGAGCTGTTTTTT,CASSSSGGVTGELFF
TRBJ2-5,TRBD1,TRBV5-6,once,TGTGCCAGCAGCAGGGGGACAGCCACCCATTGGGAGACCCAGTACTTC,CASSRGTATHWETQYF
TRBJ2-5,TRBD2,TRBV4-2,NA,TGTGCCAGCAGCCAGGGGGGAGGGTGGGAGACCCAGTACTTC,CASSQGGGWETQYF
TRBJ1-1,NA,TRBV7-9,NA,TGTGCCAGCAGCTTTTTGGCCGGAGGGACTGAAGCTTTCTTT,CASSFLAGGTEAFF
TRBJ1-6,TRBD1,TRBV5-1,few,TGCGCCAGCAGCTTGGAGGGGGCGAATTCACCCCTCCACTTT,CASSLEGANSPLHF
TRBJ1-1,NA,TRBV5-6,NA,TGTGCCGCCACAGGGTTCGGCACTGAAGCTTTCTTT,CAATGFGTEAFF
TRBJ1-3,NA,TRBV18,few,TGTGCCAGCTCCCAGGACTCTGGAAACACCATATATTTT,CASSQDSGNTIYF
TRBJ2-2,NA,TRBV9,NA,TGTGCCAGCAGCGTCCGACAGAGCGCCACCGGGGAGCTGTTTTTT,CASSVRQSATGELFF
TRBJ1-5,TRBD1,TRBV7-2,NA,TGTGCCAGCAGCTTAGGACAGGGGGAACAGCCCCAGCATTTT,CASSLGQGEQPQHF
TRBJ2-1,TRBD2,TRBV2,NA,TGTGCCAAGGGGGGGACTAGCGGGGGTAATGAGCAGTTCTTC,CAKGGTSGGNEQFF
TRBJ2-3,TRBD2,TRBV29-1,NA,TGCAGCGTTGGTCTAGCGGGGAGCACAGATACGCAGTATTTT,CSVGLAGSTDTQYF
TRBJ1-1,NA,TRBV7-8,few,TGTGCCAGCAGCTTTCAAGGACAAGATATGAACACTGAAGCTTTCTTT,CASSFQGQDMNTEAFF
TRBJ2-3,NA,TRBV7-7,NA,TGTGCTAGCAGCCCCAACAAAGAAGATACGCAGTATTTT,CASSPNKEDTQYF
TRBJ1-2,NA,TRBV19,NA,TGTGCCAGTAGTATCCCGAGCCTCGCGGATGGCTACACCTTC,CASSIPSLADGYTF
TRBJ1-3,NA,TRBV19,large,TGTGCCAGTAGTATAGAGGACGGGAAAAACACCATATATTTT,CASSIEDGKNTIYF
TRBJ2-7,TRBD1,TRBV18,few,TGTGCCAGCTCACCACGTTCGACAGGGGGATCCTACGAGCAGTACTTC,CASSPRSTGGSYEQYF